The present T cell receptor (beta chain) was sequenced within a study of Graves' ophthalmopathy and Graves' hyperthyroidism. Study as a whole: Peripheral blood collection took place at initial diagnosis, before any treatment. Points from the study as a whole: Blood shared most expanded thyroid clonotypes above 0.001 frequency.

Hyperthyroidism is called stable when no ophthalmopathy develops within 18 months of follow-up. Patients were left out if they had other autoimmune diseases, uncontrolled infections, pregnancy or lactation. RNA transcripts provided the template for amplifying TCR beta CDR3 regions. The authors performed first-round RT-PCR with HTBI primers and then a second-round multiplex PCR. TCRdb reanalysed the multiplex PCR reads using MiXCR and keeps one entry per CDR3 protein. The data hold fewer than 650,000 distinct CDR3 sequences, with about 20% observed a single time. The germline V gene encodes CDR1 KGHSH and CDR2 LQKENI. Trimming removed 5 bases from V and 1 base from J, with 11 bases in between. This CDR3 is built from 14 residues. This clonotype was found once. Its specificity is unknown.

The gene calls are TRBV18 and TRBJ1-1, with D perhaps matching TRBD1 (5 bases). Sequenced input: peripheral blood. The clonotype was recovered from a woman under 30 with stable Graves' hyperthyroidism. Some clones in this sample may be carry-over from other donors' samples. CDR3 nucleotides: TGTGCCAGCTCATCAGGGTGGGGGAACACTGAAGCTTTCTTT. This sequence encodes CASSSGWGNTEAFF.